These 31 T cell receptor beta chains originate from one sample sequenced in a study of shared clonotypes between healthy human individuals. Profiled with immunoSEQ multiplex PCR; TCRdb holds only in-frame clones, not every one. The sample gives 2.3 million or so clones, 85% to 95% of which show up once; roughly 0.36% is in the top ten. Sequenced material: naive CD4+ T cells from PBMCs. Stated subset: CD45RA+ positively selected. These receptors were taken from a man aged 18 to 30 in good health. Some clones in this sample may be carry-over from other donors' samples.

This rearrangement joins TRBV28 to TRBJ1-5, with TRBD1 as a possible D gene (5 bases). V was pared by 5 bases and J by 5 bases, with 19 bases between. The CDR3 consists of 16 residues. Germline V gene data show CDR1 as MDHEN and CDR2 as SYDVKM. This CDR3 reads CASSTSGLKRDQPQHF. DNA for the CDR3: TGTGCCAGCAGTACCTCGGGACTCAAGAGGGATCAGCCCCAGCATTTT. Variable domain in full (rest from reference TRBV28 and TRBJ1-5): DVKVTQSSRYLVKRTGEKVFLECVQDMDHENMFWYRQDPGLGLRLIYFSYDVKMKEKGDIPEGYSVSREKKERFSLILESASTNQTSMYLCASSTSGLKRDQPQHFGDGTRLSIL.

This chain joins TRBV7-3 and TRBJ2-1; D ambiguous. Trimming cost V 5 bases and J 7 bases, with 9 bases left between them. Germline V CDR1 and CDR2: SGHTA, FQGTGA. CDR3 length equals 12 residues. This CDR3 is CASSGKENEQFF. Here the CDR3 DNA reads TGTGCCAGCAGCGGAAAAGAAAATGAGCAGTTCTTC.

The DNA of the CDR3 is TGTGCCAGCTCACCATTACTCAGCGGGGAGCCCCAGCATTTT. Translated: CASSPLLSGEPQHF. The chain employs TRBV18 and TRBJ1-5; D is ambiguous. Germline CDR1 and CDR2: KGHSH and LQKENI. V lost 2 bases, J lost 8 bases, and 13 bases lay in between. The CDR3 has 14 amino acids.

The J gene is TRBJ2-7, the V gene TRBV30; TRBD2 aligns across 9 bases. V shed 3 bases, J shed 4 bases, and the junction held 10 bases outside the gene matches. In germline, CDR1 is GTSNPN, CDR2 SVGIG (reference sequence). This CDR3 has 15 amino acids. In DNA form, the CDR3 reads TGTGCCTGGAGCGCCTTAGCGGGAGAGAAGTACGAGCAGTACTTC. This encodes CAWSALAGEKYEQYF.

This chain uses TRBV7-9 with TRBJ2-3, with TRBD1 as a possible D gene (7 bases). The germline gives CDR1 SEHNR, CDR2 FQNEAQ (reference sequence). Deletions cut 8 bases from V and 1 base from J, with 13 bases between. This CDR3 comprises 14 residues. This CDR3 reads CASLRGAGTDTQYF. The CDR3 DNA reads TGTGCCAGCCTCAGGGGGGCGGGCACAGATACGCAGTATTTT.

The V gene is TRBV28, the J gene TRBJ1-2; 11 nucleotides agree with TRBD1. Unmatched junction bases numbered 10, after V lost 6 bases and J lost 4 bases. The CDR3 spans 16 residues. Germline V gene lookup returns CDR1 MDHEN and CDR2 SYDVKM. The CDR3 coding sequence is TGTGCCAGCAGCCCCGGGACAGGGGGGGCGGTCTATGGCTACACCTTC. Its protein product is CASSPGTGGAVYGYTF.

This chain links TRBV30 with TRBJ2-6; D is uncertain. The CDR3 consists of 13 residues. CDR1 and CDR2 (germline): GTSNPN, SVGIG (reference sequence). Deletions cut 3 bases from V and 2 bases from J, with 5 bases between. This CDR3 reads CAWRAAGANVLTF. The CDR3 bases are TGTGCCTGGAGAGCTGCTGGGGCCAACGTCCTGACTTTC.

The chain has TRBV6-5 and TRBJ2-1; a weak D match, TRBD2 (5 bases). This CDR3 has 13 amino acids. CDR1 and CDR2 from the germline V gene are MNHEY and SVGAGI. The ends were cut back, 5 bases at V and 15 bases at J, with 20 bases in the middle. CDR3 bases: TGTGCCAGCAGTATAACGGGGTCTATGGTGAGGTTCTTC. It specifies CASSITGSMVRFF.

The rearrangement links TRBV5-6 to TRBJ1-2; D is uncertain. CDR3 length: 11 amino acids. Germline values: CDR1 SGHDT, CDR2 YYEEEE. The germline V and J ends were trimmed by 3 bases and 8 bases, with 8 bases remaining between them. CDR3 in amino acids: CASSSTLGYTF. In DNA, the CDR3 is TGTGCCAGCAGCTCCACCTTGGGCTACACCTTC.

In its sample, this clone was seen a few times. The CDR3 DNA reads as TGTGCCAGCAGCTTGGTAGGGCAGACGAACACTGAAGCTTTCTTT. Residues: CASSLVGQTNTEAFF. The chain links TRBV5-5 to TRBJ1-1; no clear D. This CDR3 comprises 15 residues. Germline V lookup: CDR1 SGHKS, CDR2 YYEKEE (reference sequence). V was shortened by 0 bases and J by 1 base, with 10 bases between the two germline ends. Together with reference TRBV5-5 and TRBJ1-1, the CDR3 gives the full variable domain: DAGVTQSPTHLIKTRGQQVTLRCSPISGHKSVSWYQQVLGQGPQFIFQYYEKEERGRGNFPDRFSARQFPNYSSELNVNALLLGDSALYLCASSLVGQTNTEAFFGQGTRLTVV.

With respect to this clone: At one end, the junction sequence differs from germline, possibly due to a read error. The chain links TRBV3-1 (or the pseudogene TRBV3-2) to TRBJ1-2; D call uncertain. From germline, CDR1 is LGHDT and CDR2 YNNKEL (reference sequence). This CDR3 comprises 9 residues. As DNA, the CDR3 is TGTGCCAGCAGGCGCCCCGAGAACTTC. This codes for CASRRPENF.

The rearrangement joins TRBV11-3 to TRBJ2-5; D possibly corresponds to TRBD1 (6 bases). CDR3 length: 14 amino acids. In germline, CDR1 is SGHNT, CDR2 YENEEA. Trimming left V 4 bases short and J 1 base short, with 10 bases between. The CDR3 here is CASSSGQSQETQYF. CDR3 nucleotides: TGTGCCAGCAGCTCCGGACAGAGCCAAGAGACCCAGTACTTC.

J is TRBJ1-1 and V is TRBV18, with 9 bases identical to TRBD1. J lost 4 bases, V lost 3 bases, and 9 bases had no gene match. In germline, CDR1 is KGHSH, CDR2 LQKENI. The CDR3 consists of 16 residues. CDR3 amino acids: CASSPAQGQGFTEAFF. The CDR3 bases are TGTGCCAGCTCACCCGCCCAAGGACAGGGGTTCACTGAAGCTTTCTTT.

The gene calls are TRBV18 and TRBJ2-4; D is ambiguous. Trimming cost V 6 bases and J 0 bases, with 15 bases left between them. Germline V CDR1 and CDR2: KGHSH, LQKENI. The CDR3 has 16 residues. The CDR3 nucleotides are TGTGCCAGCTCTCCAACCCTGATCCTAGCCAAAAACATTCAGTACTTC. Translated, it gives CASSPTLILAKNIQYF.

The V gene is TRBV6-6, the J gene TRBJ1-1; tentatively, D is TRBD1 (6 bases). Germline lookup yields CDR1 MNHNY and CDR2 SVGAGI (reference sequence). The CDR3 sequence is 16 residues long. Trimming stripped 6 bases from V and 4 bases from J, with 21 bases between. CDR3 bases: TGTGCCAGCAGCCGAGCGGGGGGCGCGGGGGGCACTGAAGCTTTCTTT. As protein: CASSRAGGAGGTEAFF.

The chain carries TRBV7-3 and TRBJ2-1; 11 bases fit TRBD2. The germline V gene has CDR1 SGHTA and CDR2 FQGTGA. The V gene end was trimmed by 2 bases and the J gene end by 12 bases; junction bases not matched to a gene: 12. CDR3 length: 16 amino acids. The CDR3 here is CASSLYGLAGPLRQFF. The CDR3 DNA reads TGTGCCAGCAGCTTATATGGACTAGCGGGTCCACTAAGGCAGTTCTTC. Full variable domain (outside the CDR3, taken from reference TRBV7-3 and TRBJ2-1): GAGVSQTPSNKVTEKGKYVELRCDPISGHTALYWYRQSLGQGPEFLIYFQGTGAADDSGLPNDRFFAVRPEGSVSTLKIQRTERGDSAVYLCASSLYGLAGPLRQFFGPGTRLTVL.

This chain connects TRBV18 to TRBJ1-6, with D possibly TRBD1 on 5 matching bases. In germline, CDR1 is KGHSH, CDR2 LQKENI. The germline V and J ends were trimmed by 0 bases and 11 bases, with 14 bases remaining between them. The CDR3 is 15 amino acids. In DNA, the CDR3 is TGTGCCAGCTCACCACCGCAGGGAGAGAAGGCACCCCTCCACTTT. Amino acids: CASSPPQGEKAPLHF.

CDR3 sequence reads: CASSERRHTEAFF. CDR3 nucleotide sequence: TGTGCCAGCAGTGAACGTCGTCACACTGAAGCTTTCTTT. The chain links TRBV6-1 to TRBJ1-1; no definite D call. The CDR3 covers 13 residues. The V and J ends lost 2 bases and 3 bases respectively, with 7 bases between them. Germline V gene data show CDR1 as MNHNS and CDR2 as SASEGT.

The rearrangement uses TRBV5-4 and TRBJ1-3, with D unresolved. V gave up 4 bases and J gave up 7 bases, with 18 bases separating them. This CDR3 contains 15 residues. CDR1 is SGHNT and CDR2 is YYREEE in the germline V gene (reference sequence). The CDR3 sequence: CASSLDSGSGNTIYF. As DNA, the CDR3 is TGTGCCAGCAGCCTAGACTCCGGCTCGGGTAACACCATATATTTT.

This clone was picked up one time. The chain combines TRBV29-1 with TRBJ2-5; possibly TRBD2 for D (5 bases). Trimming cost V 4 bases and J 5 bases, with 8 bases left between them. Germline CDR1 and CDR2: SQVTM and ANQGSEA. The CDR3 sequence is 11 residues long. The CDR3 DNA sequence: TGCAGCGTTGCCCGGAGGGAGACCCAGTACTTC. It is translated as CSVARRETQYF.

This clone turned up a few times. The rearrangement uses TRBV27 and TRBJ1-5; D possibly corresponds to TRBD1 (6 bases). Trimming left V 8 bases short and J 3 bases short, with 17 bases between. Germline CDR1 MNHEY, CDR2 SMNVEV (reference sequence). The CDR3 runs 15 residues. CDR3 region: CASGEGGGFNQPQHF. In DNA, the CDR3 is TGTGCCAGCGGAGAAGGGGGGGGCTTCAATCAGCCCCAGCATTTT.

V gene TRBV7-2 combines with J gene TRBJ2-1; 10 nucleotides line up with TRBD2. CDR3 length: 15 residues. The germline V gene has CDR1 SGHTA and CDR2 FQGNSA. After removal of 2 bases from V and 12 bases from J, the junction contained 10 bases not matched to a gene. CDR3 sequence: CASSLMRLAGVGQFF. Here the CDR3 DNA reads TGTGCCAGCAGCTTAATGCGGCTAGCGGGAGTTGGGCAGTTCTTC. The whole variable domain, remainder taken from reference TRBV7-2 and TRBJ2-1, is GAGVSQSPSNKVTEKGKDVELRCDPISGHTALYWYRQSLGQGLEFLIYFQGNSAPDKSGLPSDRFSAERTGGSVSTLTIQRTQQEDSAVYLCASSLMRLAGVGQFFGPGTRLTVL.

This clone came up once. This chain joins TRBV19 and TRBJ2-2, with D possibly TRBD1 on 6 matching bases. The V end lost 3 bases, the J end lost 6 bases, and 17 bases lay between the germline ends. CDR1 and CDR2 (germline): LNHDA, SQIVND (reference sequence). This CDR3 spans 16 amino acids. This CDR3 reads CASSIGYNRVSGELFF. The CDR3 nucleotides are TGTGCCAGTAGTATTGGTTATAACAGGGTTTCCGGGGAGCTGTTTTTT.

This clone occurred a few times. Distinct nucleotide sequences in the sample also encode this CDR3. V is TRBV4-2 and J is TRBJ2-1; D is unresolved. From germline, CDR1 is LGHNA and CDR2 YNFKEQ. V was pared by 1 base and J by 4 bases, with 2 bases between. The CDR3 totals 12 residues. The CDR3 reads CASSQGYNEQFF. As DNA, the CDR3 is TGTGCCAGCAGCCAAGGTTACAATGAGCAGTTCTTC.

The chain carries TRBV7-3 and TRBJ2-1; no clear D. The CDR3 extends over 13 amino acids. V was cut by 3 bases and J by 4 bases, with 7 bases left in between. The germline V gene has CDR1 SGHTA and CDR2 FQGTGA. Here the CDR3 DNA reads TGTGCCAGCAGCTTTCAGTTTTACAATGAGCAGTTCTTC. Protein: CASSFQFYNEQFF.

V and J are TRBV29-1 and TRBJ2-3; tentatively, D is TRBD1 or TRBD2 (5 bases each). The CDR3 is 14 residues long. V was clipped by 8 bases and J by 4 bases, with 19 bases between them. Germline V lookup: CDR1 SQVTM, CDR2 ANQGSEA. The CDR3 nucleotides read TGCAGCCTCCTTATGGGGGTAAGGCCAGATACGCAGTATTTT. Translated: CSLLMGVRPDTQYF.

The rearrangement uses TRBV18 and TRBJ2-7, with a tentative D call TRBD1 (5 bases). The CDR3 runs to 14 residues. Germline V CDR1 and CDR2: KGHSH, LQKENI. The V and J ends lost 0 bases and 6 bases respectively, with 12 bases between them. The DNA for the CDR3 is TGTGCCAGCTCACCACCGTATCAGGGCGCCGAGCAGTACTTC. Protein sequence: CASSPPYQGAEQYF.

The rearrangement joins TRBV7-2 to TRBJ2-5; tentative D call: TRBD2 (5 bases). The J call may not be correct, given that the DNA end is closer to TRBJ2-7. CDR1 is SGHTA, CDR2 FQGNSA, per germline. CDR3 size: 11 residues. The CDR3 spells CASSRAGEQYF. The CDR3, as DNA: TGTGCCAGCAGCCGTGCGGGCGAGCAGTACTTC.

This clone appeared once. The rearrangement uses TRBV7-6 and TRBJ1-3, with a tentative D call TRBD1 (6 bases). CDR3 length equals 16 residues. Between the trimmed V and J ends, which lost 1 base and 2 bases, there was a span of 12 bases. CDR1 and CDR2 (germline): SGHVS, FNYEAQ. The CDR3 region is CASSLGRRGAGNTIYF. The CDR3 DNA reads TGTGCCAGCAGCTTAGGACGCAGGGGCGCTGGAAACACCATATATTTT.

The genes are TRBV6-6 and TRBJ1-3; D is ambiguous. This CDR3 spans 16 amino acids. Trimming left V 2 bases short and J 0 bases short, with 11 bases between. Germline V gives CDR1 MNHNY, CDR2 SVGAGI (reference sequence). The CDR3 spells CASSYNTRDSGNTIYF. In DNA form, the CDR3 reads TGTGCCAGCAGTTACAATACAAGAGACTCTGGAAACACCATATATTTT.

The chain combines TRBV7-7 with TRBJ2-3; unclear D gene. This CDR3 comprises 13 residues. Germline CDR1 SSHAT, CDR2 FNYEAQ (reference sequence). V was cut by 1 base and J by 1 base, with 3 bases left in between. Here the CDR3 reads CASSLDGTDTQYF. In DNA, the CDR3 is TGTGCCAGCAGCTTAGATGGCACAGATACGCAGTATTTT.